A selection of T cell receptor beta chains follows, all from one sample in a study of T cells in Graves' hyperthyroidism and ophthalmopathy. Each CDR3 protein gets one entry after TCRdb re-called the multiplex PCR reads with MiXCR. The sample lists around 660,000 distinct CDR3 sequences; approximately 42% were seen once. The source material was peripheral blood or thyroid tissue (not recorded which). The receptors here all came from an adult man with Graves' disease, either hyperthyroidism or ophthalmopathy (not recorded which). Both conserved end residues are part of each CDR3. The order of the fields is V gene, clone size, J gene, CDR3 protein. Not all rows give a size; the values are once, few, many and, for expanded clones, a class.

V: TRBV14; size: few; J: TRBJ2-5; CDR3: CASSQGGRRQETQYF
V: TRBV7-2; size: -; J: TRBJ2-7; CDR3: CASSLGGTYNEQYF
V: TRBV7-9; size: -; J: TRBJ2-7; CDR3: CASSLEGHSYEQYF
V: TRBV29-1; size: -; J: TRBJ1-1; CDR3: CSSPSAGRTEAFF
V: TRBV19; size: -; J: TRBJ1-2; CDR3: CASKMDVNGYTF
V: TRBV10-2; size: few; J: TRBJ1-5; CDR3: CASRETSYSNQPQHF
V: TRBV7-9; size: -; J: TRBJ2-7; CDR3: CASSTGQGPLYYEQYF
V: TRBV2; size: -; J: TRBJ1-1; CDR3: CASSTGTEPNTEAIF
V: TRBV20-1; size: few; J: TRBJ1-2; CDR3: CSATLPGGHGYTF
V: TRBV5-1; size: few; J: TRBJ2-7; CDR3: CASSTGDTYEQYF
V: TRBV5-1; size: -; J: TRBJ2-5; CDR3: CASSSVVQETQYF
V: TRBV5-8; size: many; J: TRBJ1-2; CDR3: CASSSRTAANYGYTF
V: TRBV10-3; size: once; J: TRBJ2-7; CDR3: CAIREGISYEQYF
V: TRBV25-1; size: -; J: TRBJ1-4; CDR3: CASSESGQLNEKLFF
V: TRBV11-2; size: -; J: TRBJ2-5; CDR3: CANSPWETQYF
V: TRBV29-1; size: -; J: TRBJ1-2; CDR3: CSRSNRQNNYGYTF
V: TRBV29-1; size: -; J: TRBJ1-2; CDR3: CSVVESASYGYTF
V: TRBV7-9; size: few; J: TRBJ1-1; CDR3: CASSQTRQGRETEAFF
V: TRBV5-1; size: few; J: TRBJ1-2; CDR3: CASSLSDTDYGYTF
V: TRBV20-1; size: few; J: TRBJ2-5; CDR3: CSARRVGETQYF
V: TRBV7-2; size: many; J: TRBJ2-5; CDR3: CASSYAETQYF
V: TRBV7-9; size: many; J: TRBJ2-7; CDR3: CASSPRSQGGQYF
V: TRBV7-9; size: -; J: TRBJ1-1; CDR3: CASSSVTEAFF
V: TRBV25-1; size: -; J: TRBJ1-2; CDR3: CASSEYRNYGYTF
V: TRBV7-8; size: many; J: TRBJ1-1; CDR3: CASSPPGGMNTEAFF
V: TRBV7-9; size: many; J: TRBJ2-5; CDR3: CASSFQVETQYF
V: TRBV12-3/TRBV12-4; size: few; J: TRBJ2-5; CDR3: CASSEAWTGYQETQYF
V: TRBV14; size: -; J: TRBJ1-6; CDR3: CASSLAGEPLHF
V: TRBV29-1; size: many; J: TRBJ1-2; CDR3: CSVWDSRGYGYTF
V: TRBV2; size: many; J: TRBJ2-5; CDR3: CASSEWRGGIETQYF
V: TRBV2; size: many; J: TRBJ1-4; CDR3: CASSEGTANEKLFF
V: TRBV2; size: -; J: TRBJ2-7; CDR3: CASSREQGNSYEQYF
V: TRBV20-1; size: -; J: TRBJ1-4; CDR3: CSAVAASGVDEKLFF
V: TRBV7-9; size: -; J: TRBJ2-5; CDR3: CASSSHQGPGETQYF
V: TRBV2; size: few; J: TRBJ1-1; CDR3: CASTQGSMINTEAFF
V: TRBV5-1; size: -; J: TRBJ1-1; CDR3: CASSLQTMNTEAFF
V: TRBV12-3/TRBV12-4; size: -; J: TRBJ1-2; CDR3: CASRGGRAYGYTF
V: TRBV7-9; size: -; J: TRBJ1-1; CDR3: CASSLDRGSTDSEAFF
V: TRBV7-3; size: -; J: TRBJ1-1; CDR3: CASSLTPGVGNTEAFF
V: TRBV7-9; size: -; J: TRBJ1-2; CDR3: CASTPDAGGLYGYTF
V: TRBV5-6; size: -; J: TRBJ1-5; CDR3: CASSLFRGISNQPQHF
V: TRBV29-1; size: -; J: TRBJ1-2; CDR3: CSVEEVGGYYGYTF
V: TRBV6-6; size: many; J: TRBJ1-1; CDR3: CASSYFGMETEAFF
V: TRBV24-1; size: -; J: TRBJ2-7; CDR3: CATSEQGGYGYEQYF
V: TRBV2; size: many; J: TRBJ2-7; CDR3: CASRDRQYYEQYF
V: TRBV5-1; size: many; J: TRBJ1-6; CDR3: CASRLDGQSNSPLHF
V: TRBV2; size: once; J: TRBJ1-5; CDR3: CASSERTGWGSNQPQHF
V: TRBV29-1; size: -; J: TRBJ2-3; CDR3: CSADVTDTQYF
V: TRBV25-1; size: -; J: TRBJ2-5; CDR3: CASSARDGLAEETQYF
V: TRBV6-6; size: many; J: TRBJ1-4; CDR3: CASTMGVGEKLFF
V: TRBV2; size: -; J: TRBJ2-5; CDR3: CASSSAGVEETQYF
V: TRBV2; size: -; J: TRBJ1-4; CDR3: CASFQQSTNEKLFF
V: TRBV7-9; size: few; J: TRBJ1-2; CDR3: CASSLYGESANYGYTF
V: TRBV11-2; size: few; J: TRBJ2-5; CDR3: CASSFDGRETQYF
V: TRBV25-1; size: -; J: TRBJ2-3; CDR3: CASSDPSPGNTQYF
V: TRBV5-1; size: -; J: TRBJ1-2; CDR3: CASSPGGPDYGYTF
V: TRBV24-1; size: -; J: TRBJ1-5; CDR3: CATRGKSNQPQHF
V: TRBV15; size: -; J: TRBJ1-5; CDR3: CATSRDRGGRGRQPQHF
V: TRBV7-9; size: many; J: TRBJ1-3; CDR3: CASSGGVSGNTIYF
V: TRBV7-8; size: -; J: TRBJ1-4; CDR3: CASSLASRTNEKPFF